This passage covers 32 T cell receptor beta chains from one sample sequenced in a study of CXCR3-negative and CXCR3-positive naive CD8 T cells. Through 5' RACE with UMI labels, the TRB cDNA libraries were prepared. From the 5' RACE reads, TCRdb lists one entry per CDR3 protein and no DNA. With about 43,000 distinct CDR3 sequences in the sample, the ten largest clones hold about 11%. The sequenced sample was memory CD8+ T cells from blood. These receptors all stem from a human donor in good health. Some clones in this sample may be carry-over from other donors' samples.

The chain employs TRBV7-9 and TRBJ2-2; TCRdb reports TRBD2, a call that lacks DNA to check it against. In germline, CDR1 is SEHNR, CDR2 FQNEAQ (reference sequence). The length of the CDR3 is 16 residues. CDR3 region: CASDSRGKGSTGELFF.

The chain couples TRBV15 to TRBJ2-5. Germline V CDR1 and CDR2: LNHNV, YYDKDF (reference sequence). This CDR3 has 13 residues. CDR3 in amino acids: CATSRRDQETQYF.

The V and J genes are TRBV4-3 and TRBJ2-7; TCRdb outputs TRBD1, but without DNA this stays unchecked. This CDR3 region has 15 residues. Germline V gives CDR1 LGHNA, CDR2 YSLEER. The CDR3 sequence: CASSQDRDSTYEQYF.

The gene calls are TRBV20-1 and TRBJ2-7; the TCRdb call, TRBD2, lacks DNA for checking. Germline V gene lookup returns CDR1 DFQATT and CDR2 SNEGSKA (reference sequence). This CDR3 contains 13 residues. The chain's CDR3 is CSAIDYTRVEQYF.

The J gene is TRBJ1-2, the V gene TRBV29-1; TCRdb's D call, TRBD1, is unchecked because there is no DNA. CDR1 and CDR2 (germline): SQVTM, ANQGSEA. This CDR3 has 15 amino acids. The CDR3: CSVEGPTGTPYGYTF.

CDR3 region: CASRQLGDYTQYF. The V gene is TRBV19, the J gene TRBJ2-3. The CDR3 runs 13 residues. Germline CDR1 and CDR2: LNHDA and SQIVND (reference sequence).

CDR3: CATSSTRGGLINYEQYF. This rearrangement joins TRBV15 to TRBJ2-7; the D call of TRBD1 rests on TCRdb alone, since no DNA is present to check it. Germline V gives CDR1 LNHNV, CDR2 YYDKDF (reference sequence). This CDR3 is built from 17 residues.

The rearrangement uses TRBV29-1 and TRBJ2-5; the D call from TCRdb, TRBD2, cannot be confirmed without DNA. The germline V gene has CDR1 SQVTM and CDR2 ANQGSEA. This CDR3 is built from 14 residues. The CDR3 region is CSVRLAGDQETQYF. Full variable domain (remainder filled in from reference TRBV29-1 and TRBJ2-5): SAVISQKPSRDICQRGTSLTIQCQVDSQVTMMFWYRQQPGQSLTLIATANQGSEATYESGFVIDKFPISRPNLTFSTLTVSNMSPEDSSIYLCSVRLAGDQETQYFGPGTRLLVL.

V is TRBV4-3 and J is TRBJ2-7; TCRdb gives TRBD1 as the D gene, but with no DNA this cannot be confirmed. The CDR3 length is 15 residues. Germline lookup yields CDR1 LGHNA and CDR2 YSLEER. CDR3 protein: CASSQAAGASYEQYF.

This rearrangement joins TRBV15 to TRBJ1-4; the TRBD1 assignment by TCRdb is unverifiable without DNA. CDR1 is LNHNV, CDR2 YYDKDF, per germline (reference sequence). There are 17 residues in the CDR3. The CDR3 sequence is CATSRGDARGRGEKLFF.

This chain connects TRBV6-2 or TRBV6-3 to TRBJ1-1; checking the TCRdb D call of TRBD1 is not possible without DNA. Germline lookup yields CDR1 MNHEY and CDR2 SVGEGT. The CDR3 has 15 amino acids. The CDR3 protein is CASRDHRDRDTEAFF.

CDR3 region: CASSQDRQGAGNQPQHF. The rearrangement links TRBV4-3 to TRBJ1-5; TCRdb picks TRBD1, but there is no DNA to check that call. Germline assignment: CDR1 LGHNA and CDR2 YSLEER. CDR3 length: 17 residues.

J is TRBJ2-3 and V is TRBV28; TCRdb reports TRBD2, a call that lacks DNA to check it against. Germline V gene sequence: CDR1 MDHEN, CDR2 SYDVKM. The CDR3 runs 15 residues. CDR3 residues: CASSFLGEAADTQYF. The whole variable domain, remainder taken from reference TRBV28 and TRBJ2-3, is DVKVTQSSRYLVKRTGEKVFLECVQDMDHENMFWYRQDPGLGLRLIYFSYDVKMKEKGDIPEGYSVSREKKERFSLILESASTNQTSMYLCASSFLGEAADTQYFGPGTRLTVL.

This chain links TRBV24-1 with TRBJ2-2; TCRdb returns TRBD1, unconfirmable since there is no DNA. Germline CDR1 is KGHDR and CDR2 is SFDVKD. The CDR3 runs to 14 residues. The CDR3: CATSSGGGTGELFF.

The CDR3: CASSSTGAGANVLTF. The rearrangement joins TRBV6-2 or TRBV6-3 to TRBJ2-6; absent DNA, TCRdb's TRBD1 call cannot be checked. This CDR3 has 15 residues. Germline V lookup: CDR1 MNHEY, CDR2 SVGEGT.

J is TRBJ2-6 and V is TRBV7-9. The germline CDR1 and CDR2 sequences are SEHNR and FQNEAQ (reference sequence). The CDR3 runs 15 residues. The CDR3 region is CASSPRLAGANVLTF.

V and J are TRBV7-9 and TRBJ2-5; no DNA is available, so the TRBD1 call from TCRdb remains unchecked. In germline, CDR1 is SEHNR, CDR2 FQNEAQ (reference sequence). The CDR3 totals 13 residues. The CDR3 loop reads CASSSTGEETQYF.

This rearrangement joins TRBV2 to TRBJ2-6; TCRdb indicates TRBD2, and absent DNA this call remains unverified. This CDR3 spans 17 amino acids. From germline, CDR1 is SNHLY and CDR2 FYNNEI. The CDR3 reads CASRISGESSGANVLTF.

The CDR3 is CSAGRPGLAGHRAQYF. The rearrangement uses TRBV20-1 and TRBJ2-5; TCRdb lists TRBD2, though no DNA is available to test this call. In germline, CDR1 is DFQATT, CDR2 SNEGSKA (reference sequence). The CDR3 runs 16 residues.

The rearrangement uses TRBV14 and TRBJ2-1; TCRdb calls TRBD2, which cannot be checked without DNA. Germline loops: CDR1 SGHDN, CDR2 FVKESK. The CDR3 has 15 residues. CDR3 protein: CASSQIAGGQNEQFF.

The chain joins TRBV7-6 to TRBJ2-7; the D call from TCRdb, TRBD2, cannot be confirmed without DNA. The germline V gene has CDR1 SGHVS and CDR2 FNYEAQ. CDR3 length: 14 amino acids. The CDR3: CASSLAGGGYEQYF.

This chain's CDR3 is CSGRLLNYNEQFF. V usage is TRBV29-1 and J usage is TRBJ2-1. This CDR3 has 13 amino acids. CDR1 is SQVTM and CDR2 is ANQGSEA in the germline V gene.

The gene calls are TRBV20-1 and TRBJ2-7. Germline CDR1 DFQATT, CDR2 SNEGSKA (reference sequence). The CDR3 extends over 13 amino acids. The CDR3 reads CSASEREPHEQYF.

The J gene is TRBJ2-5, the V gene TRBV4-3; TCRdb selects TRBD1, and the lack of DNA leaves this call unchecked. Looked up from germline, CDR1 is LGHNA and CDR2 is YSLEER. This CDR3 is 15 amino acids long. The CDR3: CASSQDRDYQETQYF.

The chain recombines TRBV7-2 with TRBJ2-1; as DNA is missing, the TRBD2 call by TCRdb cannot be tested. CDR1 is SGHTA and CDR2 is FQGNSA in the germline V gene. The CDR3 contains 21 residues. CDR3 in amino acids: CASSPRGFWVVAGGPYNEQFF. The entire variable domain, with the rest obtained from reference TRBV7-2 and TRBJ2-1, is as follows: GAGVSQSPSNKVTEKGKDVELRCDPISGHTALYWYRQSLGQGLEFLIYFQGNSAPDKSGLPSDRFSAERTGGSVSTLTIQRTQQEDSAVYLCASSPRGFWVVAGGPYNEQFFGPGTRLTVL.

The CDR3 loop reads CSVEDVGELFF. This chain links TRBV29-1 with TRBJ2-2. The CDR3 sequence is 11 residues long. Germline CDR1 SQVTM, CDR2 ANQGSEA.

The chain recombines TRBV7-2 with TRBJ2-2; checking the TCRdb D call of TRBD1 is not possible without DNA. CDR1 is SGHTA and CDR2 is FQGNSA in the germline V gene. This CDR3 spans 16 amino acids. The CDR3 sequence: CASSLVWDSNTGELFF.

The chain uses TRBV7-2 and TRBJ1-1; TCRdb's D call, TRBD1, is unchecked because there is no DNA. This CDR3 is built from 14 residues. CDR1 and CDR2 from the germline V gene are SGHTA and FQGNSA. The CDR3 loop is CASSLEGANTEAFF.

The chain uses TRBV29-1 and TRBJ2-4; there is no DNA to check the TCRdb D call of TRBD2. Germline loops: CDR1 SQVTM, CDR2 ANQGSEA. This CDR3 contains 16 residues. The CDR3: CSGVLTSHYAKNIQYF.

This rearrangement joins TRBV19 to TRBJ1-2. CDR3 size: 15 residues. Germline assignment: CDR1 LNHDA and CDR2 SQIVND (reference sequence). The CDR3 loop is CASSWEAHLDYGYTF.

CDR3 sequence: CASSHKLDYGYTF. The V and J genes are TRBV28 and TRBJ1-2. CDR1 MDHEN and CDR2 SYDVKM come from the germline V gene. The CDR3 is 13 amino acids.

The chain links TRBV12-3 or TRBV12-4 to TRBJ2-6; TCRdb designates TRBD1, a call that cannot be tested without DNA. This CDR3 spans 15 amino acids. The CDR3 protein is CASSSTASGANVLTF.